The 26 T cell receptor beta chains below come from one sample, sequenced in a study of shared clonotypes between healthy human individuals. Sequenced by immunoSEQ multiplex PCR; TCRdb stores in-frame clones only, minus some. The data hold about 490,000 clones, with 76% observed a single time. The specimen sequenced was PBMCs. Receptors were obtained from a woman aged 40 to 49 in good health. Some clones in this sample may be carry-over from other donors' samples.

The genes are TRBV28 and TRBJ1-1; D might be TRBD1 (5 bases). From germline, CDR1 is MDHEN and CDR2 SYDVKM. The CDR3 is 14 amino acids. The germline V and J ends were trimmed by 7 bases and 0 bases, with 12 bases remaining between them. The DNA of the CDR3 is TGTGCCAGCACTCTGGGGGTTATGAACACTGAAGCTTTCTTT. Translation: CASTLGVMNTEAFF.

Details on this clone: At one end the junction does not follow the germline gene, possibly because of a read error. V and J are TRBV5-1 and TRBJ1-1, with no clear D. The length of the CDR3 is 13 residues. Germline V gene data show CDR1 as SGHRS and CDR2 as YFSETQ. The CDR3 spells CVSSPDGDTEAFF. The CDR3 coding sequence is TGCGTCAGCAGCCCCGACGGGGACACTGAAGCTTTCTTT.

The chain recombines TRBV5-4 with TRBJ2-7, with 12 bases lining up with TRBD2. V was clipped by 4 bases and J by 1 base; unmatched bases: 3. CDR3 length equals 15 residues. In germline, CDR1 is SGHNT, CDR2 YYREEE (reference sequence). The CDR3 loop reads CASSLTSGSSYEQYF. DNA of the CDR3: TGTGCCAGCAGCCTGACTAGCGGGAGTTCCTACGAGCAGTACTTC. The variable domain in full, completed from reference TRBV5-4 and TRBJ2-7, reads ETGVTQSPTHLIKTRGQQVTLRCSSQSGHNTVSWYQQALGQGPQFIFQYYREEENGRGNFPPRFSGLQFPNYSSELNVNALELDDSALYLCASSLTSGSSYEQYFGPGTRLTVT.

This chain connects TRBV28 to TRBJ2-3; 9 positions agree with TRBD1. In germline, CDR1 is MDHEN, CDR2 SYDVKM. CDR3 length: 15 residues. The ends lost 8 bases at V and 8 bases at J; junction bases unmatched: 14. In DNA form, the CDR3 reads TGTGCCAGCCAACATACGGGGACAGGGAGCGGTACGCAGTATTTT. The encoded protein is CASQHTGTGSGTQYF.

The chain combines TRBV6-4 with TRBJ2-6, with 9 bases matching TRBD1. The V gene's germline CDR1 is MRHNA and CDR2 SNTAGT. V trimming: 9 bases; J trimming: 1 base; junction bases outside the gene matches: 7. The CDR3 is 16 amino acids. The CDR3 sequence is CARPGQGESGANVLTF. In nucleotides, the CDR3 is TGTGCCAGACCGGGACAGGGAGAATCTGGGGCCAACGTCCTGACTTTC.

V gene TRBV4-2 combines with J gene TRBJ1-3; D possibly corresponds to TRBD1 (5 bases). V was shortened by 2 bases and J by 0 bases, with 11 bases between the two germline ends. The CDR3 runs 16 residues. Germline loops: CDR1 LGHNA, CDR2 YNFKEQ. This CDR3 is CASSQPIDSSGNTIYF. CDR3 nucleotides: TGTGCCAGCAGCCAACCTATTGACAGCTCTGGAAACACCATATATTTT.

This clone appeared a few times. The same CDR3 also results from other DNA sequences found in this sample. The genes are TRBV6-1 and TRBJ2-7, with TRBD2 matching over 12 bases. With V trimmed by 2 bases and J by 4 bases, 3 bases remained unmatched. The CDR3 extends over 15 amino acids. Per germline, CDR1 MNHNS and CDR2 SASEGT. The CDR3 sequence is CASSESTSGSYEQYF. Here the CDR3 DNA reads TGTGCCAGCAGTGAATCGACTAGCGGGAGTTACGAGCAGTACTTC.

This chain connects TRBV23-1 to TRBJ2-7; D gene unclear. TRBV23-1 is labeled an ORF, and its function is uncertain. The ends were cut back, 4 bases at V and 1 base at J, with 17 bases in the middle. The CDR3 is made up of 16 amino acids. The CDR3 loop is CASSPQTIPPSYEQYF. CDR3 in DNA: TGCGCCAGCAGTCCTCAGACAATCCCCCCATCCTACGAGCAGTACTTC.

The rearrangement links TRBV4-3 to TRBJ1-1; D unclear. CDR1 is LGHNA, CDR2 YSLEER, per germline. V was clipped by 1 base and J by 5 bases, with 8 bases between them. This CDR3 comprises 13 residues. The DNA of the CDR3 is TGCGCCAGCAGCCAAGGGGGTTTTACTGAAGCTTTCTTT. It translates to CASSQGGFTEAFF.

The rearrangement uses TRBV7-9 and TRBJ1-5; TRBD1 matches at 9 bases. This CDR3 region has 17 residues. Trimming cost V 5 bases and J 2 bases; bases outside gene matches: 10. Germline lookup yields CDR1 SEHNR and CDR2 FQNEAQ (reference sequence). CDR3 sequence: CASSMMGQGWGNQPQHF. For the CDR3, the DNA is TGTGCCAGCAGCATGATGGGACAGGGATGGGGCAATCAGCCCCAGCATTTT.

The gene calls are TRBV30 and TRBJ2-1; D is perhaps TRBD2 (7 bases). The CDR3 spans 17 residues. In germline, CDR1 is GTSNPN, CDR2 SVGIG (reference sequence). Trimming stripped 0 bases from V and 9 bases from J, with 24 bases between. CDR3 sequence: CAWSVSPGGLADSEQFF. For the CDR3, the DNA is TGTGCCTGGAGTGTTTCCCCGGGGGGACTGGCGGACAGTGAGCAGTTCTTC.

This chain links TRBV28 with TRBJ2-4; TRBD1 might be the D (5 bases). V was pared by 7 bases and J by 1 base, with 17 bases between. This CDR3 has 16 residues. The germline CDR1 and CDR2 sequences are MDHEN and SYDVKM. CDR3 region: CASNGARGDAKNIQYF. The CDR3 nucleotides are TGTGCCAGCAATGGGGCAAGAGGAGATGCCAAAAACATTCAGTACTTC.

In regard to this clone: A read error may explain this, as a much larger clone is one base away. This CDR3 reads CASSLMGETQYF. The DNA of the CDR3 is TGTGCCAGCAGCTTGATGGGGGAGACCCAGTACTTC. V gene TRBV5-4 combines with J gene TRBJ2-5; D is uncertain. Germline assignment: CDR1 SGHNT and CDR2 YYREEE (reference sequence). The CDR3 has 12 amino acids. The V gene lost 1 base and the J gene lost 5 bases, with 6 bases spanning the gap.

The chain uses TRBV27 and TRBJ2-1; D gene unclear. Looked up from germline, CDR1 is MNHEY and CDR2 is SMNVEV (reference sequence). The CDR3 loop spans 12 amino acids. The ends were cut back, 2 bases at V and 6 bases at J, with 5 bases in the middle. The CDR3, as DNA: TGTGCCAGCAGTTTAGGGCGCAATGAGCAGTTCTTC. Amino acids: CASSLGRNEQFF.

V gene TRBV9 combines with J gene TRBJ2-3; 9 bases are shared with TRBD2. V trimming: 0 bases; J trimming: 6 bases; junction bases outside the gene matches: 11. This CDR3 has 17 amino acids. Germline CDR1 and CDR2: SGDLS and YYNGEE. In DNA, the CDR3 is TGTGCCAGCAGCGTAGTTCCTAGCGGGGTGGTGGCGGATACGCAGTATTTT. This gives the protein CASSVVPSGVVADTQYF.

The rearrangement joins TRBV5-1 to TRBJ2-7; D may be TRBD1 (5 bases). V lost 0 bases and J 5 bases, leaving 12 bases between the germline ends. CDR3 size: 14 residues. CDR1 is SGHRS, CDR2 YFSETQ, per germline. CDR3 residues: CASSLAAGMNEQYF. As DNA, the CDR3 is TGCGCCAGCAGCTTGGCTGCAGGGATGAACGAGCAGTACTTC.

The CDR3 nucleotides read TGTGCCAGCAGTCCCCCCGGGGCAGCTCCTGAAGCTTTCTTT. Translating it yields CASSPPGAAPEAFF. The chain uses TRBV28 and TRBJ1-1; weak D call: TRBD1 (5 bases). Germline CDR1 MDHEN, CDR2 SYDVKM. This CDR3 comprises 14 residues. The V gene lost 5 bases and the J gene lost 6 bases, with 16 bases spanning the gap.

The J gene is TRBJ1-2, the V gene TRBV7-2; D not certain. CDR3 length: 16 residues. In germline, CDR1 is SGHTA, CDR2 FQGNSA. Trimming pared 2 bases from V and 1 base from J, leaving 14 bases between. This CDR3 is CASSLLARALNYGYTF. CDR3 coding DNA: TGTGCCAGCAGCTTACTGGCCAGAGCACTTAACTATGGCTACACCTTC.

CDR3 sequence: CAWSVRGSGANVLTF. The CDR3 DNA reads as TGTGCCTGGAGTGTACGGGGGTCTGGGGCCAACGTCCTGACTTTC. This rearrangement joins TRBV30 to TRBJ2-6; D might be TRBD2 (6 bases). Between the trimmed V and J ends, which lost 0 bases and 1 base, there was a span of 7 bases. This CDR3 comprises 15 residues. Looked up from germline, CDR1 is GTSNPN and CDR2 is SVGIG (reference sequence).

The V call is TRBV29-1, the J call TRBJ2-1; D is possibly TRBD1 (5 bases). The CDR3 is 13 amino acids. Germline V gene sequence: CDR1 SQVTM, CDR2 ANQGSEA. V gave up 3 bases and J gave up 7 bases, with 13 bases separating them. As DNA, the CDR3 is TGCAGCGTTGATATTGGGGCAAGTAATGAGCAGTTCTTC. This sequence encodes CSVDIGASNEQFF.

Note on this clone: The junction shows a germline mismatch at one end, possibly a read error. The chain has TRBV2 and TRBJ1-4, with D perhaps matching TRBD1 (5 bases). Germline V gene data show CDR1 as SNHLY and CDR2 as FYNNEI. The CDR3 runs 13 residues. The CDR3 coding sequence is TGTGCCAGCAGGCTGGGACCGAATGAGAAACTGTTTTTT. This gives the protein CASRLGPNEKLFF.

This sequence joins TRBV18 and TRBJ1-4; TRBD1 agrees at 9 bases. CDR3 length: 15 amino acids. Germline CDR1 KGHSH, CDR2 LQKENI. The J segment lost 6 bases and the V segment lost 6 bases, leaving 8 bases of the junction unmatched. The CDR3 spells CASSPTGGGDEKLFF. CDR3 sequence (DNA): TGTGCCAGCTCCCCTACAGGGGGCGGGGATGAAAAACTGTTTTTT.

V and J are TRBV5-1 and TRBJ2-5; perhaps TRBD2 as D (5 bases). The CDR3 runs to 14 residues. Germline V gene lookup returns CDR1 SGHRS and CDR2 YFSETQ. The V end lost 0 bases, the J end lost 5 bases, and 11 bases lay between the germline ends. CDR3 residues: CASSLGQSGETQYF. CDR3 nucleotide sequence: TGCGCCAGCAGCTTGGGCCAAAGCGGCGAGACCCAGTACTTC.

The chain joins TRBV18 to TRBJ1-1; D is possibly TRBD1 (5 bases). Germline values: CDR1 KGHSH, CDR2 LQKENI. V lost 0 bases and J lost 0, with 17 bases in between. This CDR3 is 18 amino acids long. The CDR3 region is CASSPPARQLAMNTEAFF. CDR3 DNA sequence: TGTGCCAGCTCACCACCGGCCAGACAGTTGGCTATGAACACTGAAGCTTTCTTT.

This chain joins TRBV15 and TRBJ2-7; 11 nucleotides match TRBD1. The CDR3 sequence is 15 residues long. The V segment lost 5 bases and the J segment 2 bases; nucleotides outside the gene matches: 5. Germline loops: CDR1 LNHNV, CDR2 YYDKDF (reference sequence). CDR3 sequence (DNA): TGTGCCACCAGCCCAGGGACAGGGGGACCCTACGAGCAGTACTTC. Translating it yields CATSPGTGGPYEQYF. The whole variable domain, remainder taken from reference TRBV15 and TRBJ2-7, is DAMVIQNPRYQVTQFGKPVTLSCSQTLNHNVMYWYQQKSSQAPKLLFHYYDKDFNNEADTPDNFQSRRPNTSFCFLDIRSPGLGDTAMYLCATSPGTGGPYEQYFGPGTRLTVT.

V gene TRBV11-1 combines with J gene TRBJ2-3; 12 bases are a match to TRBD2. V was pared by 5 bases and J by 8 bases, with 11 bases of the junction left unmatched. This CDR3 region has 16 residues. CDR1 and CDR2 from the germline V gene are SGHAT and FQDESV (reference sequence). The CDR3 loop reads CASSLRLAGALGTQYF. In DNA form, the CDR3 reads TGTGCCAGCAGCCTAAGACTAGCGGGGGCTCTGGGTACGCAGTATTTT.